A selection of T cell receptor beta chains follows, all from one sample in a study of cytomegalovirus exposure and HLA in healthy donors. Produced via immunoSEQ multiplex PCR; TCRdb's table is partial and in-frame only. Among 150,000 or so clones, 89% were seen once, and the ten largest hold roughly 9.3%. The sequenced sample consisted of PBMCs. The receptors here all came from a woman aged 18-29 years in good health and CMV-seropositive. Both conserved end residues are part of each CDR3.

V	J	CDR3
TRBV19	TRBJ2-1	CASTQGAGDEQFF
TRBV7-9	TRBJ2-7	CASSLVRGPTYEQYF
TRBV11-2	TRBJ2-2	CASSLDRGFNTGELFF
TRBV18	TRBJ2-1	CASSQALSVAGTGGSEQFF
TRBV7-7	TRBJ2-1	CASSSSGGQYNEQFF
TRBV11-2	TRBJ1-4	CASSERTGSTNEKLFF
TRBV2	TRBJ1-5	CASSGEGLSNQPQHF
TRBV5-1	TRBJ1-2	CASSPDRGSNGYTF
TRBV30	TRBJ2-5	CAWSARTSGGQGTQYF
TRBV5-1	TRBJ2-5	CASSLERGQETQYF
TRBV6-5	TRBJ2-1	CASSYLGQGNEQFF
TRBV30	TRBJ1-2	CAWSRTGDYGYTF
TRBV4-1	TRBJ1-4	CASSQVNLGFAGDEKLFF
TRBV2	TRBJ2-3	CASTSGGTSSTDTQYF
TRBV7-8	TRBJ2-1	CASSLFGTGDNEQFF
TRBV4-1	TRBJ2-7	CASSQVGSLGQGSYEQYF
TRBV5-6	TRBJ1-2	CASSLVEERGYTF
TRBV7-9	TRBJ2-3	CASSGRQSASTDTQYF
TRBV9	TRBJ2-3	CASSVGASAGGDTQYF
TRBV28	TRBJ1-2	CASSMDRGVGYTF
TRBV7-8	TRBJ2-7	CASTFGLAAYEQYF
TRBV7-3	TRBJ1-1	CASSLMGQKNTEAFF
TRBV30	TRBJ1-2	CAWAGQLYGYTF
TRBV5-4	TRBJ2-5	CASSLDSQETQYF
TRBV14	TRBJ2-1	CASSQAAGKQFF
TRBV29-1	TRBJ1-2	CSVEIGTGYGYTF
TRBV19	TRBJ2-5	CASSFTGGSQYF
TRBV28	TRBJ1-5	CASSPRGQLNQPQHF
TRBV6-5	TRBJ1-5	CASSLQGPNQPQHF
TRBV15	TRBJ2-1	CATRLISYNEQFF
TRBV5-4	TRBJ2-1	CASSFGARSYNEQFF
TRBV7-2	TRBJ1-6	CASSLGSQGYNSPLHF
TRBV4-1	TRBJ1-2	CASSRDRGGYGYTF
TRBV6-1	TRBJ2-1	CAILGDSRGNEQFF
TRBV28	TRBJ1-4	CASSPLNSGTGSEKLFF
TRBV19	TRBJ2-7	CASSRGAYEQYF
TRBV5-4	TRBJ2-5	CASSPMGGGLGETQYF
TRBV6-5	TRBJ1-2	CASGEGLLIYGYTF
TRBV10-2	TRBJ1-5	CASGPQPNQPQHF
TRBV7-9	TRBJ1-2	CASSFWTGLDLEFGYTF
TRBV4-1	TRBJ2-5	CASSQDGLAGETQYF
TRBV5-1	TRBJ2-3	CASSLLLAGAGTDTQYF
TRBV19	TRBJ1-4	CASIVGGTNEKLFF